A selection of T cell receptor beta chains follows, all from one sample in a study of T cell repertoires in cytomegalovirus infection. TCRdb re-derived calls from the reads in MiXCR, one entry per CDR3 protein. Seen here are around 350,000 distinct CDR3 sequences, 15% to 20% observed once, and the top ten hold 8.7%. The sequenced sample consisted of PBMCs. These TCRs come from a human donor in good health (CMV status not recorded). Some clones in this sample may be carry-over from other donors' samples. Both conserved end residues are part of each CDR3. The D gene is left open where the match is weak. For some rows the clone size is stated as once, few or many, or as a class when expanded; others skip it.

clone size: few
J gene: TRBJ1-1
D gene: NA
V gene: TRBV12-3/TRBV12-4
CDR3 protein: CASRASLGAEAFF
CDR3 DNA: TGTGCCAGCAGGGCCAGTCTAGGCGCTGAAGCTTTCTTT

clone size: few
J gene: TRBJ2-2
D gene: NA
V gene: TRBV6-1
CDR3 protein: CASTSNYPGELFF
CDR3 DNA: TGTGCCAGCACCTCAAACTACCCCGGGGAGCTGTTTTTT

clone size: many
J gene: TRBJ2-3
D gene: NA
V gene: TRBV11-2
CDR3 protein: CASSLAGGLTDTQYF
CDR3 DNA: TGTGCCAGCAGCTTAGCGGGCGGTCTCACAGATACGCAGTATTTT

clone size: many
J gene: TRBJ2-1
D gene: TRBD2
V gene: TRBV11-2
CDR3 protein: CASSPMGASGGVYEQFF
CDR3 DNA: TGTGCCAGCAGCCCCATGGGGGCTAGCGGGGGGGTCTATGAGCAGTTCTTC

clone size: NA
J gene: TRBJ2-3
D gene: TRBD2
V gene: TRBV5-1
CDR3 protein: CASSLVLAGSTDTQYF
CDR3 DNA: TGCGCCAGCAGCTTAGTACTAGCGGGGAGCACAGATACGCAGTATTTT

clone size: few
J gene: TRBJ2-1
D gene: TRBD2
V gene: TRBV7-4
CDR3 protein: CASSAGGEGYNEQFF
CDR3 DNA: TGTGCCAGCAGCGCGGGGGGGGAGGGCTACAATGAGCAGTTCTTC

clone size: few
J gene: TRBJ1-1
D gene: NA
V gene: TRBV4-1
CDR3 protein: CASSQGSVANTEAFF
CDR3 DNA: TGCGCCAGCAGCCAAGGCTCAGTGGCGAACACTGAAGCTTTCTTT

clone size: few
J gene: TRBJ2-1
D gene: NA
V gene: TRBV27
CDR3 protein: CASWTTPGHSYNEQFF
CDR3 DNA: TGTGCCAGCTGGACAACCCCCGGACATTCCTACAATGAGCAGTTCTTC

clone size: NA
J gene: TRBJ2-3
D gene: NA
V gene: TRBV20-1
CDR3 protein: CSARDLGAWDTQYF
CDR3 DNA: TGCAGTGCTAGAGATCTGGGGGCGTGGGATACGCAGTATTTT

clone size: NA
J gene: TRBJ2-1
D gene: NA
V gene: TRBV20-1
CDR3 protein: CSAGILGSYNEQFF
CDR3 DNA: TGCAGTGCTGGGATACTGGGCTCCTACAATGAGCAGTTCTTC

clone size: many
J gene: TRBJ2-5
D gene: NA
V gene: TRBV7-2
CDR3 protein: CASSSRGREETQYF
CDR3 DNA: TGTGCCAGCAGCTCTCGGGGCAGGGAGGAGACCCAGTACTTC

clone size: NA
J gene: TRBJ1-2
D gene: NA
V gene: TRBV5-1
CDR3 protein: CASSLDRAGYTF
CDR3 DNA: TGCGCCAGCAGCTTGGACAGGGCCGGCTACACCTTC

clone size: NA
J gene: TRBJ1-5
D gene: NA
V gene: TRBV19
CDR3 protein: CASSMSPGRSNQPQHF
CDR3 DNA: TGTGCCAGTAGTATGAGCCCGGGTCGGAGCAATCAGCCCCAGCATTTT

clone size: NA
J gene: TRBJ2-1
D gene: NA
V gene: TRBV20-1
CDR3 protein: CSARPGYNEQFF
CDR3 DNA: TGCAGTGCTCGCCCCGGCTACAATGAGCAGTTCTTC

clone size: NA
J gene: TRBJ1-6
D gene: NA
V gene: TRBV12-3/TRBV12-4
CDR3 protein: CASSLERGFDSPLHF
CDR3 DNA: TGTGCCAGCAGTTTAGAGAGGGGTTTTGATTCACCCCTCCACTTT

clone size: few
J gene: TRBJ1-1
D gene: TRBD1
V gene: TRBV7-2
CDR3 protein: CASSPGGALDGTEAFF
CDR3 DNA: TGTGCCAGCAGCCCAGGGGGCGCCCTCGACGGCACTGAAGCTTTCTTT

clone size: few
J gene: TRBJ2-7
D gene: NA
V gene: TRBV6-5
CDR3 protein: CASRSRQGPEGWEQYF
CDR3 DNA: TGTGCCAGCAGATCCCGCCAGGGCCCGGAGGGCTGGGAGCAGTACTTC

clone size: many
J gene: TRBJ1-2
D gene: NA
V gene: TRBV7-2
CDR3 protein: CASSLVWGAFGYGYTF
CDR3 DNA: TGTGCCAGCAGCTTGGTATGGGGGGCCTTTGGCTATGGCTACACCTTC

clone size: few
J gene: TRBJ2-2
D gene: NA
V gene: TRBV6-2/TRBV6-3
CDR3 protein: CATRNWGPPGELFF
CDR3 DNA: TGTGCCACCCGGAATTGGGGGCCCCCCGGGGAGCTGTTTTTT

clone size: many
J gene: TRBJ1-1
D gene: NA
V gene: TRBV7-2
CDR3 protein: CASSADRSNTEAFF
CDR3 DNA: TGTGCCAGCAGCGCCGACAGGTCGAACACTGAAGCTTTCTTT

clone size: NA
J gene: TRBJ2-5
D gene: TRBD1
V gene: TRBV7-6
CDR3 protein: CASSLVRGRVETQYF
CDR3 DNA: TGTGCCAGCAGCTTAGTGAGGGGGCGAGTGGAGACCCAGTACTTC

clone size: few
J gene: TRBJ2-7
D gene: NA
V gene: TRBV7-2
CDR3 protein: CASSLQLQLVYEQYF
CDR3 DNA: TGTGCCAGCAGCCTACAGTTACAGCTTGTCTACGAGCAGTACTTC

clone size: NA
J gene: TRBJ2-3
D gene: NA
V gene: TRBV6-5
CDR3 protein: CASKRTDTPYF
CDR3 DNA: TGTGCCAGCAAGCGCACAGATACGCCGTATTTT

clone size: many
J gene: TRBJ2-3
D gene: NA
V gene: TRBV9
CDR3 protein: CASSDRDSTDTQYF
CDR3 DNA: TGTGCCAGCAGTGACCGGGACAGCACAGATACGCAGTATTTT

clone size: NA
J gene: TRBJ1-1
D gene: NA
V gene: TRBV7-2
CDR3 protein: CASSLGSGLGTEAFF
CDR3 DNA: TGTGCCAGCAGCTTAGGGTCGGGGCTGGGCACTGAAGCTTTCTTT

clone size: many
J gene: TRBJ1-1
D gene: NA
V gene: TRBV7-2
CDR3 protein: CASRDIRGSGTEAFF
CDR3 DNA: TGTGCCAGCAGGGACATTCGAGGATCTGGCACTGAAGCTTTCTTT

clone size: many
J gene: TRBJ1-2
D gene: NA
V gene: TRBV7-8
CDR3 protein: CASSSPGRARGYTF
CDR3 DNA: TGTGCCAGCAGCTCACCTGGCAGGGCGCGTGGCTACACCTTC

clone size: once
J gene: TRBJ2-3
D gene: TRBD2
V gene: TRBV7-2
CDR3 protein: CAGSREGRTDTQYF
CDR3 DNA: TGTGCCGGCAGTCGGGAGGGCCGTACAGATACGCAGTATTTT

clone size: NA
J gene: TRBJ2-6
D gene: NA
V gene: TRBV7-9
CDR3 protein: CASSLQGLSSGANVLTF
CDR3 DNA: TGTGCCAGCAGCCTCCAGGGACTGAGCTCTGGGGCCAACGTCCTGACTTTC

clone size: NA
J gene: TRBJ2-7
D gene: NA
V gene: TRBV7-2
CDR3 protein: CASSLAPGKTYEQYF
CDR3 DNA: TGTGCCAGCAGCTTAGCGCCCGGAAAGACCTACGAGCAGTACTTC

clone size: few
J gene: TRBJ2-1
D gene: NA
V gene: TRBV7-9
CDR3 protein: CASSPKDLNEQFF
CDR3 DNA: TGTGCCAGCAGCCCAAAGGACCTCAATGAGCAGTTCTTC

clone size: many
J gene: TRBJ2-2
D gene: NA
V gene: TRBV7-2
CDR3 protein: CASSLGSGNTGELFF
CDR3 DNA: TGTGCCAGCAGCTTAGGTAGCGGGAACACCGGGGAGCTGTTTTTT

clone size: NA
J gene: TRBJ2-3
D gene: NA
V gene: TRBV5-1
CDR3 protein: CASSPPRTNARDTQYF
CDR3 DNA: TGCGCCAGCAGCCCACCCCGAACCAACGCCCGGGATACGCAGTATTTT

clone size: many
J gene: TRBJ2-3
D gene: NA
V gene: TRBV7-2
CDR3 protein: CASSLLAGIFTDTQYF
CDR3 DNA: TGTGCCAGCAGCTTATTGGCGGGGATATTCACAGATACGCAGTATTTT

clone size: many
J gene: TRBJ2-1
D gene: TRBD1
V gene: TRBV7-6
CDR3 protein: CASSGTGTFDEQFF
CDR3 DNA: TGTGCCAGCAGCGGGACAGGGACCTTTGATGAGCAGTTCTTC

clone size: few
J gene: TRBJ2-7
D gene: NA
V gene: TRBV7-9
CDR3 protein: CASSLGGFYEQYF
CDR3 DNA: TGTGCCAGCAGCTTAGGGGGCTTCTACGAGCAGTACTTC

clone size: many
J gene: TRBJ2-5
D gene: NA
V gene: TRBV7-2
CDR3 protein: CASAVISGPRTQYF
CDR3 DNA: TGTGCCAGCGCGGTCATTAGCGGACCCAGAACCCAGTACTTC

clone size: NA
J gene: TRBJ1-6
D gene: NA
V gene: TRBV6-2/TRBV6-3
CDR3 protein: CASSPGLDSPLHF
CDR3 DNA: TGTGCCAGCAGCCCAGGCCTAGATTCACCCCTCCACTTT

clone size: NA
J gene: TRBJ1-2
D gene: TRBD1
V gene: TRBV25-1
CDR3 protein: CASSEFDRDYGYTF
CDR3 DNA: TGTGCCAGCAGTGAGTTCGACAGGGACTATGGCTACACCTTC

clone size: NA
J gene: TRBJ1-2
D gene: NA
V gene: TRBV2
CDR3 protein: CASRVEVGYTF
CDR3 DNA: TGTGCCAGCAGAGTAGAAGTTGGCTACACCTTC

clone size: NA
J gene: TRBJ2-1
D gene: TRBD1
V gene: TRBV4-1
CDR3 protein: CASSFWDRALSYNEQFF
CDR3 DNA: TGCGCCAGCAGTTTCTGGGACAGGGCACTCTCCTACAATGAGCAGTTCTTC

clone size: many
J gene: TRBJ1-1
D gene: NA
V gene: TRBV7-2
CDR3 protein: CASSRRAGFDTEAFF
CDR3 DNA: TGTGCCAGCAGTCGTAGGGCAGGGTTCGACACTGAAGCTTTCTTT

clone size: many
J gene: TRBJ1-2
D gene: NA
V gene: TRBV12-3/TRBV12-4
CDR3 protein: CASSPPLYRYGYTF
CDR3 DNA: TGTGCCAGCAGTCCCCCCCTCTACAGATATGGCTACACCTTC

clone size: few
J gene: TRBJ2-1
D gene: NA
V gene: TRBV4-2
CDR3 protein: CASSQGGGGYNEQFF
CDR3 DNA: TGTGCCAGCAGCCAAGGGGGTGGGGGGTACAATGAGCAGTTCTTC

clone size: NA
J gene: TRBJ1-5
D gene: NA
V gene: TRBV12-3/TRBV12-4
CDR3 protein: CASSKGGGGQPQHF
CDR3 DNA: TGTGCCAGCAGTAAGGGAGGCGGAGGTCAGCCCCAGCATTTT

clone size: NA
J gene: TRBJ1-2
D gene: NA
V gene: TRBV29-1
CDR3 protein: CSVVGGLREYYGYTF
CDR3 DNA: TGCAGCGTTGTCGGGGGGCTACGAGAGTACTATGGCTACACCTTC

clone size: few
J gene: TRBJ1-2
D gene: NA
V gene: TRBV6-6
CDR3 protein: CASTQEEGFNYGYTF
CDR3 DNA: TGTGCCAGCACCCAAGAGGAGGGTTTTAACTATGGCTACACCTTC

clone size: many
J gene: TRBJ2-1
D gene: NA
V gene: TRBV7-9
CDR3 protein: CASSLSTDNEQFF
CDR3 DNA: TGTGCCAGCAGCTTGTCCACAGACAATGAGCAGTTCTTC

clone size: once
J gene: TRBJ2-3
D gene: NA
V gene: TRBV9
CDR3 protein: CASSVDITDTQYF
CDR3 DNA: TGTGCCAGCAGCGTAGACATCACAGATACGCAGTATTTT

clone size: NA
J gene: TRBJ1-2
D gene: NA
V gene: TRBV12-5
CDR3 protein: CASGLAPDGGYTF
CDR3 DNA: TGTGCTAGTGGTTTAGCCCCGGACGGTGGCTACACCTTC

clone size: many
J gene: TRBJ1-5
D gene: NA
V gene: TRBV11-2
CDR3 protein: CASLPRRSEQRNQPQHF
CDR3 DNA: TGTGCCAGCCTCCCTAGGAGAAGCGAACAGCGCAATCAGCCCCAGCATTTT

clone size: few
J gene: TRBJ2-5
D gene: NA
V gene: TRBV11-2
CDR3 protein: CASSAGLQETQYF
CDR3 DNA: TGTGCCAGCAGCGCAGGCCTACAAGAGACCCAGTACTTC

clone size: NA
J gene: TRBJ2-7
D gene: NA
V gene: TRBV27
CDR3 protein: CASSLKGQVTYEQYF
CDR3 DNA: TGTGCCAGCAGTTTAAAAGGGCAGGTGACCTACGAGCAGTACTTC

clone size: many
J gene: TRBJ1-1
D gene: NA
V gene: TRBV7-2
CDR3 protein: CASSADSLTEAFF
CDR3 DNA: TGTGCCAGCAGCGCGGACAGCCTTACTGAAGCTTTCTTT

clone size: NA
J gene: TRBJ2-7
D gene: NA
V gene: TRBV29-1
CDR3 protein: CSVENWGSYEQYF
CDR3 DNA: TGCAGCGTTGAAAATTGGGGCTCCTACGAGCAGTACTTC